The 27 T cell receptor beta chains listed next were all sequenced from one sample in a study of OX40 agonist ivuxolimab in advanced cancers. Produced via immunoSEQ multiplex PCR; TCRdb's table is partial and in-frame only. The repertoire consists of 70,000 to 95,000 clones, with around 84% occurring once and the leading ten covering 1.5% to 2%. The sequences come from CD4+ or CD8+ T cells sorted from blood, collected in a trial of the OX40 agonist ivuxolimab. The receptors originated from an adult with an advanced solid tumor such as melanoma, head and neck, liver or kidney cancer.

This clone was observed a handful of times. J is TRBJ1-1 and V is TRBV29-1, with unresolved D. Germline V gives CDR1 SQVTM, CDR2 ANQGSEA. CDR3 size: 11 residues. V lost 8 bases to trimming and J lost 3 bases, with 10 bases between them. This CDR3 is CSQRGDTEAFF. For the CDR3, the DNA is TGCAGCCAACGAGGCGACACTGAAGCTTTCTTT. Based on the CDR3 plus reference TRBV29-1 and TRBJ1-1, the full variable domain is SAVISQKPSRDICQRGTSLTIQCQVDSQVTMMFWYRQQPGQSLTLIATANQGSEATYESGFVIDKFPISRPNLTFSTLTVSNMSPEDSSIYLCSQRGDTEAFFGQGTRLTVV.

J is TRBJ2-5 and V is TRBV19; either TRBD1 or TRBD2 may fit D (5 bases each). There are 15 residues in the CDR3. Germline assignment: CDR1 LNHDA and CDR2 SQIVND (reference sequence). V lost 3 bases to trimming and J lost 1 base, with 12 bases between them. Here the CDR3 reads CASSIRGRSQETQYF. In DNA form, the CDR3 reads TGTGCCAGTAGTATTCGGGGACGATCCCAAGAGACCCAGTACTTC.

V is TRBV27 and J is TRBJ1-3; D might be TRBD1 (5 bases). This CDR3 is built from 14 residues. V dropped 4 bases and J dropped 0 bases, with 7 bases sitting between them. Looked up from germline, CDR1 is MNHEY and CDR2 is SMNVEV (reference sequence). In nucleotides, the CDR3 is TGTGCCAGCAGTTCGGGGGTCTCTGGAAACACCATATATTTT. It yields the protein CASSSGVSGNTIYF.

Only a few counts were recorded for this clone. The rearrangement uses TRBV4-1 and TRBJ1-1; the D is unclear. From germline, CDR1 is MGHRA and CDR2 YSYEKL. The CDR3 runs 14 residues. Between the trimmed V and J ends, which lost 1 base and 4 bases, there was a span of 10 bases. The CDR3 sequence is CASSQGLRRTEAFF. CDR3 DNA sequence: TGCGCCAGCAGCCAAGGCCTCCGGCGCACTGAAGCTTTCTTT.

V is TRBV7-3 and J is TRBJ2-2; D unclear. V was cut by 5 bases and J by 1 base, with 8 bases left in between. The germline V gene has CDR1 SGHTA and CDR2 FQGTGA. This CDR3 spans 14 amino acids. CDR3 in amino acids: CASSPRLNTGELFF. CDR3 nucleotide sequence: TGTGCCAGCAGCCCCAGGCTGAACACCGGGGAGCTGTTTTTT.

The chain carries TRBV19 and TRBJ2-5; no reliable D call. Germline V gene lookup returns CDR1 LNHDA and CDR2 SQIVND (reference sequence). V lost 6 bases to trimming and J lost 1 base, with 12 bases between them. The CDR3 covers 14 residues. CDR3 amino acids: CASSRPGTQETQYF. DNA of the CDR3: TGTGCCAGTAGCCGCCCAGGCACCCAAGAGACCCAGTACTTC.

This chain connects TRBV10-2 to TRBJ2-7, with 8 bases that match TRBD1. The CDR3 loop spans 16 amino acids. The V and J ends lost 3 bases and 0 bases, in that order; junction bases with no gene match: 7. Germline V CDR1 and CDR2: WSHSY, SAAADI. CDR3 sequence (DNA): TGCGCCAGCAGTGATCAAAGACAGGGGAACTCCTACGAGCAGTACTTC. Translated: CASSDQRQGNSYEQYF.

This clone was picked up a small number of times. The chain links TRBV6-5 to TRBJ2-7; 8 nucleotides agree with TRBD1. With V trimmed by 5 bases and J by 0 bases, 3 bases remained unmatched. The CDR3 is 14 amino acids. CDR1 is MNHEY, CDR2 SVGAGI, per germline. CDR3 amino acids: CASSSGQGSYEQYF. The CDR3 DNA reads TGTGCCAGCAGTAGCGGACAGGGCTCCTACGAGCAGTACTTC.

The CDR3 here is CASRNSPPTEAFF. In DNA, the CDR3 is TGTGCCAGCAGGAATTCCCCCCCCACTGAAGCTTTCTTT. The V and J genes are TRBV6-5 and TRBJ1-1; D unclear. Germline CDR1 is MNHEY and CDR2 is SVGAGI. The CDR3 runs to 13 residues. V was shortened by 6 bases and J by 4 bases, with 12 bases between the two germline ends.

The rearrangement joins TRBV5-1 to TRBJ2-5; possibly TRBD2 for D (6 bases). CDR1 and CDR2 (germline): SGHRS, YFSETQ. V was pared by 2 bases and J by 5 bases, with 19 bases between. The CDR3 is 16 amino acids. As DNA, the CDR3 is TGCGCCAGCAGCTTCGGCAGGGCGATTGGGGGGGAGACCCAGTACTTC. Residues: CASSFGRAIGGETQYF.

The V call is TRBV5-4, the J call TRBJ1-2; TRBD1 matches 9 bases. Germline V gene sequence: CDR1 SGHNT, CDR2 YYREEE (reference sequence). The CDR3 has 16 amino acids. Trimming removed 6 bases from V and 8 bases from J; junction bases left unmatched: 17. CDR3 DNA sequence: TGTGCCAGCACTCCAACTCCGGGACAGGGAGATTACGGCTACACCTTC. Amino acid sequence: CASTPTPGQGDYGYTF.

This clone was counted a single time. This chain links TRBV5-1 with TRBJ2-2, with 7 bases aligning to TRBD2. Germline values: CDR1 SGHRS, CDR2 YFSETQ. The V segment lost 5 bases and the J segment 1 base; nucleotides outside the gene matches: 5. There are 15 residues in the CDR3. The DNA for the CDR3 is TGCGCCAGCAGGGACGGGACTAAGAACACCGGGGAGCTGTTTTTT. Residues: CASRDGTKNTGELFF.

This chain's CDR3 is CASRPTGYEQFF. The CDR3 DNA reads as TGTGCCAGCAGACCTACAGGGTATGAGCAGTTCTTC. V usage is TRBV2 and J usage is TRBJ2-1, with D tentatively TRBD1 (6 bases). This CDR3 is built from 12 residues. V lost 6 bases, J lost 8 bases, and 11 bases lay in between. Germline V gene lookup returns CDR1 SNHLY and CDR2 FYNNEI.

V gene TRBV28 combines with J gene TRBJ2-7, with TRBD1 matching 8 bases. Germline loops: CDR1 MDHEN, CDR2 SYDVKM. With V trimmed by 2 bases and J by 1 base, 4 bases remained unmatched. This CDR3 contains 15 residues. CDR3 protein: CASSLGTGYSYEQYF. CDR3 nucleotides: TGTGCCAGCAGTTTAGGGACAGGCTATTCCTACGAGCAGTACTTC.

The CDR3 nucleotides are TGTGCCATCAGTGGGGACAGGGGGCACGAGCAGTACTTC. It is translated as CAISGDRGHEQYF. The chain joins TRBV10-3 to TRBJ2-7, with 12 bases that match TRBD1. This CDR3 contains 13 residues. V lost 4 bases to trimming and J lost 5 bases; unmatched junction nucleotides: 0. Germline lookup yields CDR1 ENHRY and CDR2 SYGVKD.

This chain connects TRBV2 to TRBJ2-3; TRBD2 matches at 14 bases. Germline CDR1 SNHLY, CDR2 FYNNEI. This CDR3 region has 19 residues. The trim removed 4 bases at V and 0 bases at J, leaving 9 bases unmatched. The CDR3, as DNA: TGTGCCAGCAGTGGAGAGCCGCGACTAGCGGGGGGGAGCACAGATACGCAGTATTTT. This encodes CASSGEPRLAGGSTDTQYF.

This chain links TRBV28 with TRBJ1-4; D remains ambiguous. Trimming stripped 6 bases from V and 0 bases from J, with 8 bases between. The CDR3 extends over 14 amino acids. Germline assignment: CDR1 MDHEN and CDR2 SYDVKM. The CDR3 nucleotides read TGTGCCAGCAGCCTTCGGGCAACTAATGAAAAACTGTTTTTT. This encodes CASSLRATNEKLFF.

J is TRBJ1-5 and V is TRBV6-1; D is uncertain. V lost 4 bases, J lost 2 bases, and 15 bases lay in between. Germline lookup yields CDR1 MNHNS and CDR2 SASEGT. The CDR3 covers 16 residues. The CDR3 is CASSVQRAQGNQPQHF. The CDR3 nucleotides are TGTGCCAGCAGTGTCCAGAGGGCGCAAGGCAATCAGCCCCAGCATTTT.

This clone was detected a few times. CDR3 sequence: CASSFQGGSNIQYF. The DNA of the CDR3 is TGTGCCAGCAGCTTTCAGGGAGGTTCAAACATTCAGTACTTC. The chain combines TRBV7-9 with TRBJ2-4; a possible D gene is TRBD2 (6 bases). CDR1 and CDR2 from the germline V gene are SEHNR and FQNEAQ (reference sequence). V lost 3 bases and J 6 bases, leaving 12 bases between the germline ends. CDR3 length: 14 amino acids.

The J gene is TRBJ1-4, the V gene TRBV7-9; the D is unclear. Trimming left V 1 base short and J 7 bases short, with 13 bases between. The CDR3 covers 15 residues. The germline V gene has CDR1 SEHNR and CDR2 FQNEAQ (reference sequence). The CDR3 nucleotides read TGTGCCAGCAGCTTAGGGAGCAATCTAGGTGAAAAACTGTTTTTT. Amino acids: CASSLGSNLGEKLFF.

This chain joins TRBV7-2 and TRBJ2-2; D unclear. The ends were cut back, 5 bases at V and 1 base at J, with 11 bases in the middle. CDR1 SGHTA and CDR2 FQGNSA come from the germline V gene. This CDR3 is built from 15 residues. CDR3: CASSPRTGNTGELFF. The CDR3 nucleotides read TGTGCCAGCAGCCCTAGGACGGGGAACACCGGGGAGCTGTTTTTT.

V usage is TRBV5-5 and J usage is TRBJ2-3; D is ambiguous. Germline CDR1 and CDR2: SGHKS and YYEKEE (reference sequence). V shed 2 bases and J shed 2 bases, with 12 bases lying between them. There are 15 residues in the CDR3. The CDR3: CASSFTAPITDTQYF. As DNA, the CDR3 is TGTGCCAGCAGCTTTACAGCTCCCATCACAGATACGCAGTATTTT.

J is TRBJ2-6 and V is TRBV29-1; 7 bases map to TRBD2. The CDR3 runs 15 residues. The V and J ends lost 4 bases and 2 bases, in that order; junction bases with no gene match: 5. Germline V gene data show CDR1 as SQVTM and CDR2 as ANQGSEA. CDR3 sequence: CSVVGEGTGANVLTF. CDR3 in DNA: TGCAGCGTTGTCGGGGAGGGGACTGGGGCCAACGTCCTGACTTTC.

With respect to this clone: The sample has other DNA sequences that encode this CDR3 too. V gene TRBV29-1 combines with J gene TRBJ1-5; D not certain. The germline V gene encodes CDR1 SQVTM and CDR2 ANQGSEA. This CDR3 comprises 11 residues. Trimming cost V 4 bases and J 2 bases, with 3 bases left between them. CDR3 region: CSVGGNQPQHF. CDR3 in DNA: TGCAGCGTTGGTGGCAATCAGCCCCAGCATTTT.

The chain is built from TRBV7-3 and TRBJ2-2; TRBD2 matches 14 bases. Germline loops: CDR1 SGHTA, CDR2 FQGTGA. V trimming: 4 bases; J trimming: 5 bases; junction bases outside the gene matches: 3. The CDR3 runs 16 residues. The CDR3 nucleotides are TGTGCCAGCAGCTCGGGACTAGCGGGGGCTACCGGGGAGCTGTTTTTT. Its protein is CASSSGLAGATGELFF.

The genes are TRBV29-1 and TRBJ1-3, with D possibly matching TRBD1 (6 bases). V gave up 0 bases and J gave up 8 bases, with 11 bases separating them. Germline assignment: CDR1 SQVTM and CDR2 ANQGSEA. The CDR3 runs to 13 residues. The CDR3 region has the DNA TGCAGCGTTGAAGACTACAGGGAGGACACCATATATTTT. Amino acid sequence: CSVEDYREDTIYF.

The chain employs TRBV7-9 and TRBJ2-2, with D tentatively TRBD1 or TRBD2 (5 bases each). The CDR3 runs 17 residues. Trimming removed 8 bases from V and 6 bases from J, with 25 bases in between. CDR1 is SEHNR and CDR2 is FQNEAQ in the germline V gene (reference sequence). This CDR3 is CASAGAPGRRKPGELFF. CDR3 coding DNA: TGTGCCAGCGCCGGGGCCCCCGGACGCCGGAAGCCCGGGGAGCTGTTTTTT.